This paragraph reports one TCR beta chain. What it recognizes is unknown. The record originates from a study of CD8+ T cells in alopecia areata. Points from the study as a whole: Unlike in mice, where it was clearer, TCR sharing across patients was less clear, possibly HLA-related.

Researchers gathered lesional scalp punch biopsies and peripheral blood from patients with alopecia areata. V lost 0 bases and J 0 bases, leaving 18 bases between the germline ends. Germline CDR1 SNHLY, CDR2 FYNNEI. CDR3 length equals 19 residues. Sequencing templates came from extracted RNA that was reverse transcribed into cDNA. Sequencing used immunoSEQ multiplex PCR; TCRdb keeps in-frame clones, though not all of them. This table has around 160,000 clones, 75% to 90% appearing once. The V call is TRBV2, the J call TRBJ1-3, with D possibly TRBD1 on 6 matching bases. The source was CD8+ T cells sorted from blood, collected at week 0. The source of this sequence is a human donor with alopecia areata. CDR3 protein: CASSEALFGGLLSGNTIYF. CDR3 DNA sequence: TGTGCCAGCAGTGAAGCGCTTTTTGGGGGGCTCCTCTCTGGAAACACCATATATTTT.